The present T cell receptor (beta chain) was sequenced within a study of T cell repertoires in cytomegalovirus infection (dated by TCRdb to between 2017 and 2020). For the wider study: Alongside well-studied HLA-B-restricted epitopes, the peptide stimulations were aimed at recently identified HLA-C-restricted CMV epitopes, whose presentation resists viral immunomodulation. The HLA type of each donor mattered for the analysis, because public TCR beta signatures pointed to carriage of CMV infection along with the matching HLA type.

In its sample, this clonotype was seen many times. It has no known antigen specificity. No base-level quality is on record; no much larger clone is a single base apart. Sequencing was performed on an Illumina HiSeq 1500. Using fastp trimming at Q25 and MiXCR clonotype assembly, TCRdb reanalyzed the public sequencing data and kept in-frame beta chains. Rows are combined by CDR3 protein, so each entry shows the most common genes and DNA. The sample yields about half a million distinct CDR3 sequences; about 33% were counted once. The leading ten clones occupy about a sixth of the sample. The treatment or condition label here, explained by the study, means: in vitro stimulation with specific CMV peptide epitopes to enrich CMV-specific T cells. Results and caveats for the whole study, not just this receptor: In both this cohort and an independent roughly 350-donor cohort, the cumulative frequency of public TCR beta family members distinguished carriers of CMV infection plus the relevant HLA type. The ex vivo response was dominated by HLA-C-restricted CMV-specific TCR beta clonotypes, and the single most frequent clonotype in two of eight donors was supplied by these HLA-C-restricted clonotypes.

The sequencing used cultured PBMCs, collected from culture after CMV antigen stimulation. The TCR originated in a human donor in good health (CMV status not recorded). Some clones in this sample may be carry-over from other donors' samples.

The CDR3: CASSSWTGANVLTF. The sequenced DNA is TGTGCCAGCAGCTCATGGACTGGGGCCAACGTCCTGACTTTC. The chain uses TRBV7-2 and TRBJ2-6, with the identity of the D gene unclear. Counted from cysteine to phenylalanine, this CDR3 has 14 amino acids. Solely the CDR3 DNA is kept, with 42 bases framed from the first base. CDR1 and CDR2 (SGHTA, FQGNSA) derive from the germline V gene. V sheds 4 bases and J sheds 2 bases, leaving 6 bases between their ends.